This T cell receptor (beta chain) derives from a study of T-cell reconstitution after alpha-beta-depleted transplantation in children. Preparation of the TCRbeta library used unique molecular identifiers. TCRdb processed the PCR reads anew with MiXCR; each CDR3 protein has one entry. Of about 230,000 distinct CDR3 sequences in the sample, 9.7% were seen once. This clonotype was observed a handful of times. With 5 bases clipped from V and 6 bases from J, the junction kept 6 bases outside the gene matches. The germline V gene has CDR1 SGHTA and CDR2 FQGNSA. The CDR3 covers 15 residues. The chain employs TRBV7-2 and TRBJ2-3, with 12 bases lining up with TRBD1. This receptor was taken from a human donor who donated a stem cell graft to a child with SCID. The source was PBMCs from the stem cell graft donor, collected from the stem cell graft. This chain's CDR3 is CASSRGTGGMDTQYF. The DNA of the CDR3 is TGTGCCAGCAGCCGGGGGACAGGGGGCATGGATACGCAGTATTTT.